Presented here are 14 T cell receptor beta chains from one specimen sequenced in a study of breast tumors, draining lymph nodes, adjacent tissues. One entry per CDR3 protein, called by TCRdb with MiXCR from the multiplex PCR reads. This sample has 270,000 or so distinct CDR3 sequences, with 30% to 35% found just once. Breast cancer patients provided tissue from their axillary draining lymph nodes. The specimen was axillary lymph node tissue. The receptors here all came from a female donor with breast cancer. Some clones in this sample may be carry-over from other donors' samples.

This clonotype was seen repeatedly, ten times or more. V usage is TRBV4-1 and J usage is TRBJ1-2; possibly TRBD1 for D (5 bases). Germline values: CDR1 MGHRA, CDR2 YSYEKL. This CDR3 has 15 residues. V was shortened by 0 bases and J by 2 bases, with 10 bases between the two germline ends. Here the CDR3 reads CASSQEQGRNYGYTF. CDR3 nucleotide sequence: TGCGCCAGCAGCCAAGAGCAGGGTAGGAACTATGGCTACACCTTC.

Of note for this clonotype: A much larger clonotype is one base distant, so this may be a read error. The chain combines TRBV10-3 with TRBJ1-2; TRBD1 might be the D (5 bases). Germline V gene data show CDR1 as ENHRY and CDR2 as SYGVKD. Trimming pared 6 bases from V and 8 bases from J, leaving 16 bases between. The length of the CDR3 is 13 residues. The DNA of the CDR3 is TGTGCCATCAGCCGGCGAAGGAGGGACGGCTACACCTTC. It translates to CAISRRRRDGYTF.

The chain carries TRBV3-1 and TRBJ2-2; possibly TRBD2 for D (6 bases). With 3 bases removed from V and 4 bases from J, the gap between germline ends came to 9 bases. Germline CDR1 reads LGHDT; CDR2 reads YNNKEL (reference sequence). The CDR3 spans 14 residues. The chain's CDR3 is CASSHPGGTGELFF. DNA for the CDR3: TGTGCCAGCAGCCACCCCGGGGGCACCGGGGAGCTGTTTTTT.

CDR3 nucleotide sequence: TGTGCCAGCAGTTGGGCGGGTGCAGTAGACGAGCAGTACTTC. Translated, it gives CASSWAGAVDEQYF. V and J are TRBV6-2 or TRBV6-3 and TRBJ2-7; D might be TRBD2 (5 bases). The germline V and J ends were trimmed by 4 bases and 5 bases, with 15 bases remaining between them. Germline loops: CDR1 MNHEY, CDR2 SVGEGT. The CDR3 is 14 residues long.

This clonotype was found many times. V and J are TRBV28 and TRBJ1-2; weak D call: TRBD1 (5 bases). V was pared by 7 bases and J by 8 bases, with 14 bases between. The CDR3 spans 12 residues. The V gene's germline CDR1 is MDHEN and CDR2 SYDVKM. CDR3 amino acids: CASKRGSDGYTF. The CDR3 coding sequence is TGTGCCAGCAAGCGGGGGAGCGACGGCTACACCTTC.

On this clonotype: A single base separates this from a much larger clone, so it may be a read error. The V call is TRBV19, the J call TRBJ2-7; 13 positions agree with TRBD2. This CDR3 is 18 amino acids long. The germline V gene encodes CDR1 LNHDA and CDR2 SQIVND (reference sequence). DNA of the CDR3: TGTGCCAGTAGTGTCAAAGCTGGGACTAGCGGGGAGACCTACGAGCCGTACTTC. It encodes CASSVKAGTSGETYEPYF.

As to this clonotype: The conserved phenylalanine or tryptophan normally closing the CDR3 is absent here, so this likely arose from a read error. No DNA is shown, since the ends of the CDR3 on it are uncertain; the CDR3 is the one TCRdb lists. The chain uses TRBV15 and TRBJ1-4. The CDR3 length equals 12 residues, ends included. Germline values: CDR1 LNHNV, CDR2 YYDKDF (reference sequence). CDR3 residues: CATSTGTEKLLS.

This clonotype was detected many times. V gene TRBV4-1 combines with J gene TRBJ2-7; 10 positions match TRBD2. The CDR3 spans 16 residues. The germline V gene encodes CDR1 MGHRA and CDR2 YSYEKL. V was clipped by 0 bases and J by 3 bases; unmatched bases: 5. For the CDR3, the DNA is TGCGCCAGCAGCCAAGAGTGGAGCGGGAGGGGCTACGAGCAGTACTTC. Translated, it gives CASSQEWSGRGYEQYF.

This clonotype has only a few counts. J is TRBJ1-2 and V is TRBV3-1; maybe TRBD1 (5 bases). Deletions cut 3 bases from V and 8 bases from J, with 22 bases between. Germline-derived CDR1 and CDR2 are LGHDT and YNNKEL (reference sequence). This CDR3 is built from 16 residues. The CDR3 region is CASSQIFQFGHRGYTF. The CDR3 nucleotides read TGTGCCAGCAGCCAGATCTTTCAGTTTGGACACCGGGGCTACACCTTC.

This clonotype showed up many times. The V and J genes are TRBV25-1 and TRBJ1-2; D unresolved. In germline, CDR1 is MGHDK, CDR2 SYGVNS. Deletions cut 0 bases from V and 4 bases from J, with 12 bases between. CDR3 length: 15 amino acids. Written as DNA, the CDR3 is TGTGCCAGCAGTGAATATAGTGGACGTGGCTATGGCTACACCTTC. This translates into CASSEYSGRGYGYTF.

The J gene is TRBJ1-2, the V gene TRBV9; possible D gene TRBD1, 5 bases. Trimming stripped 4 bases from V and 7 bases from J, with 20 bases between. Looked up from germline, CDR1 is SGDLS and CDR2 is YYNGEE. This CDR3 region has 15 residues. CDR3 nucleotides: TGTGCCAGCAGCAAAGGCGTCGAAGGGGACGGTGGCTACACCTTC. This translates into CASSKGVEGDGGYTF.

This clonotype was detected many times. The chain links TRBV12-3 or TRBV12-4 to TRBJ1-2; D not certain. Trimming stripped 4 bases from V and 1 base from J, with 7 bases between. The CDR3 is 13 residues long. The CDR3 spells CASSSIGNYGYTF. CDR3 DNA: TGTGCCAGCAGTTCGATTGGTAACTATGGCTACACCTTC.

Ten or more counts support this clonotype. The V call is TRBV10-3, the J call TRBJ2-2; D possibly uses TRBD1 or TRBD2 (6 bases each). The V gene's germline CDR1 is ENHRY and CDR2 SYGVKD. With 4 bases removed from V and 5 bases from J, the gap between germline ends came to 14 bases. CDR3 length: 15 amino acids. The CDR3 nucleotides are TGTGCCATCAGTGCTGGGGGGCCGGGGACCGGGGAGCTGTTTTTT. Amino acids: CAISAGGPGTGELFF.

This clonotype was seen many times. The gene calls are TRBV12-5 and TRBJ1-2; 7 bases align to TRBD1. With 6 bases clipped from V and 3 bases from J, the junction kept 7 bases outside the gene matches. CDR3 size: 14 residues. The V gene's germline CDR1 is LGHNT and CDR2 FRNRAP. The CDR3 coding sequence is TGTGCTAGTGGCTATACAGGGGCAGACTATGGCTACACCTTC. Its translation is CASGYTGADYGYTF.